Shown below are 13 T cell receptor beta chains from a single sample sequenced in a study of regulatory dendritic cells for organ transplantation. Allogeneic regulatory or mature dendritic cells were co-cultured for less than 6 days with CFSE-labeled sorted T cells at 1:10. Generated by immunoSEQ multiplex PCR, the TCRdb table keeps only in-frame clones and is missing some. The table lists approximately 11,000 clones, roughly 80% of them singletons. These receptors have no identified antigens. Source material: memory CD4+ T cells from blood cultured with dendritic cells. Subset given: CD45RO+ memory T cells. All receptors come from a human donor in good health.

CDR3 residues: CASTGRGESEQFF. CDR3 bases: TGTGCCAGCACAGGGAGGGGGGAGAGTGAGCAGTTCTTC. The chain couples TRBV27 to TRBJ2-1; maybe TRBD2 (7 bases). V lost 7 bases, J lost 9 bases, and 16 bases lay in between. This CDR3 contains 13 residues. Germline V gene data show CDR1 as MNHEY and CDR2 as SMNVEV (reference sequence).

V and J are TRBV7-3 and TRBJ2-3; D possibly corresponds to TRBD2 (5 bases). The germline gives CDR1 SGHTA, CDR2 FQGTGA. The CDR3 runs to 15 residues. V shed 1 base and J shed 1 base, with 9 bases lying between them. For the CDR3, the DNA is TGTGCCAGCAGCTTAAACGGGGTCCGCACAGATACGCAGTATTTT. This sequence encodes CASSLNGVRTDTQYF.

V gene TRBV4-1 combines with J gene TRBJ1-1; D is undetermined. V was trimmed by 0 bases and J by 0 bases, leaving 11 bases between them. The CDR3 consists of 16 residues. CDR1 is MGHRA, CDR2 YSYEKL, per germline. Here the CDR3 reads CASSQDRWQLNTEAFF. In DNA, the CDR3 is TGCGCCAGCAGCCAAGATCGATGGCAGCTGAACACTGAAGCTTTCTTT.

V gene TRBV28 combines with J gene TRBJ1-5; D might be TRBD1 (5 bases). Germline V gene data show CDR1 as MDHEN and CDR2 as SYDVKM. Trimming removed 5 bases at V and 4 bases at J, with 18 bases between. The CDR3 extends over 16 amino acids. CDR3: CASSTTGRQPNQPQHF. The CDR3 DNA is TGTGCCAGCAGTACGACCGGTCGACAGCCTAATCAGCCCCAGCATTTT.

The chain combines TRBV27 with TRBJ1-6; D ambiguous. V dropped 7 bases and J dropped 7 bases, with 20 bases sitting between them. CDR1 is MNHEY and CDR2 is SMNVEV in the germline V gene (reference sequence). This CDR3 comprises 16 residues. The CDR3 nucleotides read TGTGCCAGCACCCTCCTGGGAGGGCTAGACAATTCACCCCTCCACTTT. This encodes CASTLLGGLDNSPLHF.

The chain employs TRBV7-6 and TRBJ2-5; 10 bases fit TRBD2. Germline CDR1 and CDR2: SGHVS and FNYEAQ. The CDR3 covers 15 residues. Trimming removed 5 bases from V and 4 bases from J; junction bases left unmatched: 7. The CDR3 nucleotides are TGTGCCAGCAGCCGAGAAACTAGCGGGATAGAGACCCAGTACTTC. It codes for CASSRETSGIETQYF.

The J gene is TRBJ2-1, the V gene TRBV7-6; a weak D match, TRBD1 (6 bases). The CDR3 has 14 amino acids. Trimming took 5 bases from V and 5 from J, leaving 13 bases between them. CDR1 and CDR2 (germline): SGHVS, FNYEAQ. This CDR3 reads CASSTGQPDNEQFF. The CDR3 nucleotides read TGTGCCAGCAGCACAGGACAGCCCGACAATGAGCAGTTCTTC.

Only a few counts were recorded for this clone. The gene calls are TRBV20-1 and TRBJ2-1; D remains unclear. This CDR3 region has 11 residues. Between the trimmed V and J ends, which lost 2 bases and 10 bases, there was a span of 9 bases. The V gene's germline CDR1 is DFQATT and CDR2 SNEGSKA (reference sequence). CDR3 in amino acids: CSARSGNEQFF. CDR3 coding DNA: TGCAGTGCTAGATCTGGGAACGAGCAGTTCTTC.

J is TRBJ1-1 and V is TRBV30, with D possibly TRBD1 on 5 matching bases. There are 12 residues in the CDR3. Per the germline V gene, CDR1 is GTSNPN and CDR2 is SVGIG (reference sequence). Trimming cost V 0 bases and J 11 bases, with 13 bases left between them. CDR3 bases: TGTGCCTGGAGTGTACACGGGGACTCGGCTTTCTTT. Its translation is CAWSVHGDSAFF. Using reference TRBV30 and TRBJ1-1 for the parts outside the CDR3, the full variable domain is SQTIHQWPATLVQPVGSPLSLECTVEGTSNPNLYWYRQAAGRGLQLLFYSVGIGQISSEVPQNLSASRPQDRQFILSSKKLLLSDSGFYLCAWSVHGDSAFFGQGTRLTVV.

The chain employs TRBV18 and TRBJ1-1; D unresolved. The CDR3 is 13 amino acids. The germline V gene encodes CDR1 KGHSH and CDR2 LQKENI. The V end lost 2 bases, the J end lost 4 bases, and 8 bases lay between the germline ends. CDR3 sequence: CASSPTLGTEAFF. In nucleotides, the CDR3 is TGTGCCAGCTCACCAACCTTGGGCACTGAAGCTTTCTTT.

This clone was picked up one time. The chain has TRBV18 and TRBJ2-5; maybe TRBD2 (5 bases). Near its end, the DNA agrees better with TRBJ2-7, so the J call may be wrong. There are 15 residues in the CDR3. CDR1 and CDR2 from the germline V gene are KGHSH and LQKENI. The CDR3 DNA reads as TGTGCCAGCTCACCGGCGCTAGCAGCCCACGGCGAGCAGTACTTC. It specifies CASSPALAAHGEQYF.

CDR3 sequence: CASSPSSGLPGNTIYF. The CDR3 coding sequence is TGTGCCAGCAGCCCTTCTTCGGGGCTACCTGGAAACACCATATATTTT. The V and J genes are TRBV7-9 and TRBJ1-3; D may be TRBD1 (5 bases). Between the trimmed V and J ends, which lost 5 bases and 2 bases, there was a span of 16 bases. Germline loops: CDR1 SEHNR, CDR2 FQNEAQ (reference sequence). This CDR3 spans 16 amino acids.

The rearrangement joins TRBV18 to TRBJ1-2; tentatively, D is TRBD1 (5 bases). The length of the CDR3 is 18 residues. V was shortened by 1 base and J by 2 bases, with 20 bases between the two germline ends. CDR1 and CDR2 from the germline V gene are KGHSH and LQKENI. The CDR3 loop reads CASSPLGTFMDTNYGYTF. In nucleotides, the CDR3 is TGTGCCAGCTCACCACTCGGTACCTTTATGGACACAAACTATGGCTACACCTTC.